These 17 T cell receptor beta chains originate from one sample sequenced in a study of control samples from healthy donors and cancer patients. The assay was immunoSEQ multiplex PCR, and TCRdb's table has in-frame clones only and misses some. The sample includes tens of thousands of clones, approximately 84% of them seen just once. The sequenced sample was PBMCs. Receptor source: a man between 65 and 80 years old with lung cancer.

The chain has TRBV5-4 and TRBJ1-1, with 8 bases that match TRBD1. V shed 4 bases and J 8 bases; nucleotides not matched to a gene: 7. Germline V gives CDR1 SGHNT, CDR2 YYREEE (reference sequence). The CDR3 is made up of 13 amino acids. The chain's CDR3 is CASSQTGGSEAFF. DNA for the CDR3: TGTGCCAGCAGCCAAACAGGGGGTAGCGAAGCTTTCTTT.

V gene TRBV24-1 combines with J gene TRBJ2-3; D could derive from TRBD1 or TRBD2 (6 bases each). V was shortened by 5 bases and J by 6 bases, with 14 bases between the two germline ends. CDR1 is KGHDR and CDR2 is SFDVKD in the germline V gene. The CDR3 length is 14 residues. CDR3 protein: CATSGRQGRDTQYF. DNA for the CDR3: TGTGCCACCAGTGGTCGGCAGGGGAGGGATACGCAGTATTTT.

The chain has TRBV6-5 and TRBJ2-5, with 8 bases matching TRBD2. From germline, CDR1 is MNHEY and CDR2 SVGAGI. Germline trimming cut 0 bases from V and 5 bases from J; bases unmatched to any gene: 8. CDR3 size: 16 residues. The CDR3 here is CASSYSGLVSVETQYF. CDR3 nucleotide sequence: TGTGCCAGCAGTTACTCGGGACTAGTCAGCGTCGAGACCCAGTACTTC.

This clone came up once. The rearrangement links TRBV6-5 to TRBJ1-2; D unclear. The germline CDR1 and CDR2 sequences are MNHEY and SVGAGI. Trimming removed 11 bases at V and 2 bases at J, with 12 bases between. The CDR3 consists of 12 residues. In DNA, the CDR3 is TGTGCCTTGCAAGGTGGGAACTATGGCTACACCTTC. Its protein is CALQGGNYGYTF.

Only a few counts were recorded for this clone. The chain joins TRBV6-5 to TRBJ1-1; TRBD1 matches 7 bases. Germline V gives CDR1 MNHEY, CDR2 SVGAGI. The CDR3 spans 15 residues. The junction had 10 bases not matched to a gene; V was cut back by 4 bases and J by 5 bases. The CDR3: CASSSRTGRQTEAFF. The DNA for the CDR3 is TGTGCCAGCAGTTCTAGGACAGGTCGACAAACTGAAGCTTTCTTT.

CDR3 region: CATSREVTGYTEAFF. As DNA, the CDR3 is TGTGCCACCAGCAGAGAGGTGACAGGGTACACTGAAGCTTTCTTT. V gene TRBV15 combines with J gene TRBJ1-1; 7 bases are shared with TRBD1. This CDR3 spans 15 amino acids. Germline CDR1 reads LNHNV; CDR2 reads YYDKDF (reference sequence). V dropped 0 bases and J dropped 3; count of bases not matched to a gene: 4. The entire variable domain, with the rest obtained from reference TRBV15 and TRBJ1-1, is as follows: DAMVIQNPRYQVTQFGKPVTLSCSQTLNHNVMYWYQQKSSQAPKLLFHYYDKDFNNEADTPDNFQSRRPNTSFCFLDIRSPGLGDTAMYLCATSREVTGYTEAFFGQGTRLTVV.

The chain joins TRBV5-6 to TRBJ1-5; D unclear. This CDR3 is built from 13 residues. Germline loops: CDR1 SGHDT, CDR2 YYEEEE. Trimming took 0 bases from V and 4 from J, leaving 5 bases between them. For the CDR3, the DNA is TGTGCCAGCAGCTTGGTGGGGAATCAGCCCCAGCATTTT. This codes for CASSLVGNQPQHF.

This chain connects TRBV6-5 to TRBJ1-2; 8 nucleotides agree with TRBD1. Losses at the gene ends were 6 bases for V and 8 bases for J; bases not matched to a gene: 8. The CDR3 has 13 amino acids. Germline V gene lookup returns CDR1 MNHEY and CDR2 SVGAGI. The CDR3 DNA sequence: TGTGCCAGCAGCCACACCGGACAGGGCGGCTACACCTTC. Translation: CASSHTGQGGYTF.

This clone was recorded a few times. The chain links TRBV4-2 to TRBJ1-2; no firm D call. Germline CDR1 reads LGHNA; CDR2 reads YNFKEQ. Trimming removed 0 bases from V and 7 bases from J, with 3 bases in between. The CDR3 totals 11 residues. Here the CDR3 reads CASSQEIGYTF. CDR3 sequence (DNA): TGTGCCAGCAGCCAAGAAATTGGCTACACCTTC.

This chain uses TRBV15 with TRBJ2-7; 10 nucleotides line up with TRBD1. Germline V CDR1 and CDR2: LNHNV, YYDKDF (reference sequence). This CDR3 contains 18 residues. V was clipped by 3 bases and J by 0 bases; unmatched bases: 11. DNA of the CDR3: TGTGCCACCAGCAGGCGTGGACAGGGGGTTTCGCTCTCCTACGAGCAGTACTTC. Translating gives CATSRRGQGVSLSYEQYF.

The chain uses TRBV7-6 and TRBJ1-3; tentative D call: TRBD1 (5 bases). V gave up 0 bases and J gave up 2 bases, with 8 bases separating them. The CDR3 spans 15 residues. The germline CDR1 and CDR2 sequences are SGHVS and FNYEAQ. This CDR3 reads CASSLAQGTGNTIYF. CDR3 nucleotide sequence: TGTGCCAGCAGCTTAGCGCAGGGAACTGGAAACACCATATATTTT. The full variable domain, its missing parts supplied by reference TRBV7-6 and TRBJ1-3, is GAGVSQSPRYKVTKRGQDVALRCDPISGHVSLYWYRQALGQGPEFLTYFNYEAQQDKSGLPNDRFSAERPEGSISTLTIQRTEQRDSAMYRCASSLAQGTGNTIYFGEGSWLTVV.

This chain connects TRBV28 to TRBJ1-2; weak D call: TRBD1 (5 bases). The CDR3 sequence is 16 residues long. Germline V gene data show CDR1 as MDHEN and CDR2 as SYDVKM. Trimming pared 6 bases from V and 3 bases from J, leaving 20 bases between. CDR3 amino acids: CASSLRNYRRHYGYTF. The CDR3 nucleotides are TGTGCCAGCAGCCTGCGCAACTACAGGCGGCACTATGGCTACACCTTC.

This chain connects TRBV15 to TRBJ1-1; 9 nucleotides match TRBD1. CDR3 length equals 17 residues. Germline values: CDR1 LNHNV, CDR2 YYDKDF (reference sequence). Trimming took 5 bases from V and 4 from J; bases not matched to a gene: 14. Written as DNA, the CDR3 is TGTGCCACCAGCCCGCCCCCACAGGGGGCGAAAGGCACTGAAGCTTTCTTT. It specifies CATSPPPQGAKGTEAFF. Supplemented by reference TRBV15 and TRBJ1-1, the full variable domain reads DAMVIQNPRYQVTQFGKPVTLSCSQTLNHNVMYWYQQKSSQAPKLLFHYYDKDFNNEADTPDNFQSRRPNTSFCFLDIRSPGLGDTAMYLCATSPPPQGAKGTEAFFGQGTRLTVV.

In this sample, this clone turned up once. CDR3 region: CASSFRENTEAFF. Written as DNA, the CDR3 is TGCGCCAGCAGCTTCCGGGAGAACACTGAAGCTTTCTTT. V and J are TRBV5-1 and TRBJ1-1; D is ambiguous. From germline, CDR1 is SGHRS and CDR2 YFSETQ. Trimming left V 2 bases short and J 1 base short, with 6 bases between. CDR3 length equals 13 residues.

The chain carries TRBV9 and TRBJ2-7; 8 bases agree with TRBD1. This CDR3 is 15 amino acids long. V shed 3 bases and J 1 base; nucleotides not matched to a gene: 6. Germline V gene sequence: CDR1 SGDLS, CDR2 YYNGEE. The chain's CDR3 is CASSEGQDPSYEQYF. CDR3 coding DNA: TGTGCCAGCAGCGAGGGACAGGACCCTTCCTACGAGCAGTACTTC. The whole variable domain, filled in from reference TRBV9 and TRBJ2-7, reads DSGVTQTPKHLITATGQRVTLRCSPRSGDLSVYWYQQSLDQGLQFLIQYYNGEERAKGNILERFSAQQFPDLHSELNLSSLELGDSALYFCASSEGQDPSYEQYFGPGTRLTVT.

The CDR3 protein is CASSPPDRPLYGYTF. CDR3 bases: TGTGCCAGCAGTCCCCCCGATAGGCCCCTCTATGGCTACACCTTC. The gene calls are TRBV25-1 and TRBJ1-2; no clear D. Trimming stripped 5 bases from V and 4 bases from J, with 17 bases between. The CDR3 runs 15 residues. CDR1 is MGHDK, CDR2 SYGVNS, per germline.

The chain carries TRBV14 and TRBJ1-2; D is unresolved. Deletions cut 0 bases from V and 8 bases from J, with 13 bases between. The CDR3 is 14 amino acids. Germline-derived CDR1 and CDR2 are SGHDN and FVKESK. CDR3 region: CASSQDLVAGGYTF. DNA for the CDR3: TGTGCCAGCAGCCAAGATCTCGTCGCAGGAGGCTACACCTTC.